The rows below give T cell receptor beta chains drawn from one sample of a study of regulatory T cells in long-lasting Graves disease. TCRdb recomputed calls from the multiplex PCR reads with MiXCR, one row per CDR3 protein. The repertoire holds hundreds of thousands of distinct CDR3 sequences, with 13% as singletons. A further study also used this sample, focusing on T cells in Graves' hyperthyroidism and ophthalmopathy.

Sequenced material: peripheral blood mononuclear cells (PBMCs), taken at new diagnosis, from a patient treated with antithyroid drugs. Receptors originate from a man between 25 and 39 years old with Graves disease. The CDR3 runs from the conserved cysteine through the conserved F or W. D genes are given only for firm matches. Some rows have no size entry. The others give once, few or many, or a class for an expanded clone.

J,size,V,D,DNA,CDR3
TRBJ2-2,many,TRBV5-1,.,TGCGCCAGCAGCTTGGTCGACTACGGGGAGCTGTTTTTT,CASSLVDYGELFF
TRBJ2-3,.,TRBV30,TRBD2,TGTGCCGCCGAAGCGGGAGCCCGAGATACGCAGTATTTT,CAAEAGARDTQYF
TRBJ2-7,many,TRBV27,TRBD2,TGTGCCAGCAGTTTCCCGGGACTAGCGATGAACGAGCAGTACTTC,CASSFPGLAMNEQYF
TRBJ2-7,many,TRBV12-3/TRBV12-4,.,TGTGCCAGCAGCCAGGACCCTGCTACCTACGAGCAGTACTTC,CASSQDPATYEQYF
TRBJ1-1,.,TRBV12-3/TRBV12-4,.,TGTGCCAGCAGTGCTAGGGGGGTATACACTGAAGCTTTATTT,CASSARGVYTEALF
TRBJ2-3,many,TRBV20-1,.,TGCAGTGCGCGACGGACTAGCACAGATACGCAGTATTTT,CSARRTSTDTQYF
TRBJ2-5,.,TRBV6-1,.,TGTGCCAGCGCCCGGACCGGAGAGACCCAGTACTTC,CASARTGETQYF
TRBJ1-4,few,TRBV29-1,.,TGCAGCGTCCTCATTAGACACTACGCAACTAATGAAAAACTGTTTTTT,CSVLIRHYATNEKLFF
TRBJ2-7,.,TRBV6-1,TRBD1,TGTACCAGCAGAACAACCGGGACAGGGTTCGAGCAGTACTTC,CTSRTTGTGFEQYF
TRBJ2-1,many,TRBV20-1,.,TGCAGTGCTAGGGCGGCGGTCTACAATGAGCAGTTCTTC,CSARAAVYNEQFF
TRBJ2-3,many,TRBV20-1,.,TGCAGTGCTAGACACGGGCCAGATACGCAGTATTTT,CSARHGPDTQYF
TRBJ2-1,few,TRBV10-3,TRBD2,TGTGCCATCAGTGAGTCGACTAGCGGGATAGATGAGCAGTTCTTC,CAISESTSGIDEQFF
TRBJ2-1,few,TRBV5-1,TRBD2,TGCGCCAGCAGCATCCTCGGACTAGCCGGGAGGAATGAGCAGTTCTTC,CASSILGLAGRNEQFF
TRBJ2-2,many,TRBV7-3,.,TGTGCCAGCAGCTTAAGTGCCGCACCGAACACCGGGGAGCTGTTTTTT,CASSLSAAPNTGELFF
TRBJ2-2,.,TRBV29-1,TRBD1,TGCAGCACCCAAAGTACAGGGGGAGCGAACACCGGGGAGCTGTTTTTT,CSTQSTGGANTGELFF
TRBJ1-2,many,TRBV29-1,TRBD1,TGCAGCGTTATAACGACAGGGGAAAGGGATGGCTACACCTTC,CSVITTGERDGYTF
TRBJ1-4,many,TRBV29-1,.,TGCAGCGTTCGGCGGGGACGGACTAATGAAAAACTGTTTTTT,CSVRRGRTNEKLFF
TRBJ2-2,.,TRBV19,.,TGTGCCAGTAGTATTGAAGGGACCCAAACCGGGGAGCTGTTTTTT,CASSIEGTQTGELFF
TRBJ2-1,many,TRBV27,TRBD2,TGTGCCAGCAGTTTTCTCTCTAGCGGATACAATGAGCAGTTCTTC,CASSFLSSGYNEQFF
TRBJ2-5,few,TRBV11-2,.,TGTGCCACCGCGGGGGCCCAAGAGACCCAGTACTTC,CATAGAQETQYF
TRBJ2-1,many,TRBV7-9,.,TGCGCGGTCCCCACCGGACAGAGCTCCTACAATGAGCAGTTCTTC,CAVPTGQSSYNEQFF
TRBJ2-7,many,TRBV11-1,TRBD1,TGTGCCAGCGACCGGGACAGGGGCGACGAGCAGTACTTC,CASDRDRGDEQYF
TRBJ2-3,many,TRBV27,.,TGTGCCAGCAGTTTCCATAGCACAGATACGCAGTATTTT,CASSFHSTDTQYF
TRBJ2-3,few,TRBV18,TRBD2,TGTGCCAGCTCACCAGGGCTTAGCGGGAGCACAGATACGCAGTATTTT,CASSPGLSGSTDTQYF
TRBJ2-2,few,TRBV5-4,TRBD2,TGTGCCAGCATCGTAGCGGGAGGAACCGGGGAGCTGTTTTTT,CASIVAGGTGELFF
TRBJ2-1,few,TRBV30,.,TGTGCCTGGACCCCGGGGGTTTTCGACGGCAATGAGCAGTTCTTC,CAWTPGVFDGNEQFF
TRBJ1-2,.,TRBV4-1,.,TGCGCCAGCAGCCAAGTTTTGGTCTCGCCCTATGGCTACACCTTC,CASSQVLVSPYGYTF
TRBJ2-5,many,TRBV11-3,TRBD1,TGTGCCAGCAGCAAGACAGGGCGTGAGACCCAGTACTTC,CASSKTGRETQYF
TRBJ2-2,many,TRBV30,.,TGTGCCCATGGGAACAGGCGGGGCGCCGGGGAGCTGTTTTTT,CAHGNRRGAGELFF
TRBJ2-7,few,TRBV3-1,.,TGTGCCAGCAGCCACTCGGGGGCCGGGGGGGAGCAGTACTTC,CASSHSGAGGEQYF
TRBJ1-1,many,TRBV12-3/TRBV12-4,.,TGTGCCAGCAGTCCTTGGGGCCAAGACGAAGCTTTCTTT,CASSPWGQDEAFF
TRBJ1-2,.,TRBV3-1,TRBD1,TGTGCCAGCAGCCCCGAGGCAACAGGGGCATACTATGGCTACACCTTC,CASSPEATGAYYGYTF
TRBJ2-7,.,TRBV18,.,TGTGCCAGCTCAGCTAACAGGGACGAGCAGTGCTTC,CASSANRDEQCF
TRBJ2-2,many,TRBV20-1,TRBD1,TGCAGTGCTACGCGGGACAGGGGACCTAAGGACACCGGGGAGCTGTTTTTT,CSATRDRGPKDTGELFF
TRBJ2-3,few,TRBV4-1,.,TGCGCCAGCAGCCGCGATGTAGTGGGGGATACGCAGTATTTT,CASSRDVVGDTQYF
TRBJ2-7,many,TRBV6-5,.,TGTGCCAGCAGTTACAATGGCGAACGGCAGTACTTC,CASSYNGERQYF
TRBJ1-2,many,TRBV27,.,TGTGCCAGCAGTTTGATTCCGGGACATAATGGCTACACCTTC,CASSLIPGHNGYTF
TRBJ2-1,.,TRBV3-1,TRBD2,TGTGCCAGCAGCCAACATGGACTAGCGCTTTACAATGAGCAGTTCTTC,CASSQHGLALYNEQFF
TRBJ1-4,many,TRBV28,TRBD1,TGTGCCAGCAGTTCCCGGACAGGAACTAATGAAAAACTGTTTTTT,CASSSRTGTNEKLFF
TRBJ2-3,many,TRBV7-2,.,TGTGCCAGCAGCTTAGAGGGCAGGGCAAGATTGGGAGATACGCAGTATTTT,CASSLEGRARLGDTQYF